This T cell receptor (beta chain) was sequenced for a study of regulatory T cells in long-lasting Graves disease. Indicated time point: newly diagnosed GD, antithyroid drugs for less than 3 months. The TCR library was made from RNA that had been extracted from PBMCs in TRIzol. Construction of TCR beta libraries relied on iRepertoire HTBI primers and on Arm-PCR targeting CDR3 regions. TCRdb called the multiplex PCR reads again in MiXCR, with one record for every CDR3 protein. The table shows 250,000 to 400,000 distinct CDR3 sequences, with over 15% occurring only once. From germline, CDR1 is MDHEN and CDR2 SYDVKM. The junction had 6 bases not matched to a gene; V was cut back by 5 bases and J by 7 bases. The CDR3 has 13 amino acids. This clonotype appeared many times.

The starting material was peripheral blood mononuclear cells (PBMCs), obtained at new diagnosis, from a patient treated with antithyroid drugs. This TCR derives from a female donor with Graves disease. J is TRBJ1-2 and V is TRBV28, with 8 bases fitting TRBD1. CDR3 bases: TGTGCCAGCAGTCCCCGGACAGGGCTTGGCTACACCTTC. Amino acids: CASSPRTGLGYTF.